This entry is about one TCR beta chain. The antigen remains unidentified. These data come from a study of cytomegalovirus exposure and HLA in healthy donors. PCR amplification relied on 60 Vbeta primers (plus 13 Jbeta primers). Measured with immunoSEQ multiplex PCR; TCRdb has only the in-frame clones, and not every one. Among around 210,000 clones listed, roughly 81% were seen once. Study-level points and caveats: Three of the chains that were CMV-associated were confirmed in vitro to be specific for CMV antigens.

The receptor was isolated from a girl aged 2 to 9 in good health and CMV-seronegative. Sequenced: PBMCs.

CDR3 protein: CASSLQTSGSADTQYF. For the CDR3, the DNA is TGTGCCAGCAGCTTGCAAACTAGCGGGAGTGCGGATACGCAGTATTTT. V gene TRBV5-4 combines with J gene TRBJ2-3; 11 bases are a match to TRBD2. V shed 1 base, J shed 6 bases, and the junction held 7 bases outside the gene matches. There are 16 residues in the CDR3. The germline gives CDR1 SGHNT, CDR2 YYREEE (reference sequence).